The sequence of this T cell receptor (beta chain) was determined in a study of control samples from healthy donors and cancer patients. The data were produced by immunoSEQ multiplex PCR, yet TCRdb's version contains in-frame clones alone and is incomplete. Of roughly 190,000 clones listed, roughly 91% were seen once; the top ten hold approximately 1.4%. The CDR3 covers 13 residues. V dropped 6 bases and J dropped 4 bases, with 11 bases sitting between them. This clone showed up just once. The origin of this receptor is a young woman in good health. The V call is TRBV12-3 or TRBV12-4, the J call TRBJ2-3; TRBD1 might be the D (7 bases). The material sequenced was blood. The CDR3 nucleotides read TGTGCCAGCAGGCCCAGGGGGGCAGATACGCAGTATTTT. This codes for CASRPRGADTQYF.